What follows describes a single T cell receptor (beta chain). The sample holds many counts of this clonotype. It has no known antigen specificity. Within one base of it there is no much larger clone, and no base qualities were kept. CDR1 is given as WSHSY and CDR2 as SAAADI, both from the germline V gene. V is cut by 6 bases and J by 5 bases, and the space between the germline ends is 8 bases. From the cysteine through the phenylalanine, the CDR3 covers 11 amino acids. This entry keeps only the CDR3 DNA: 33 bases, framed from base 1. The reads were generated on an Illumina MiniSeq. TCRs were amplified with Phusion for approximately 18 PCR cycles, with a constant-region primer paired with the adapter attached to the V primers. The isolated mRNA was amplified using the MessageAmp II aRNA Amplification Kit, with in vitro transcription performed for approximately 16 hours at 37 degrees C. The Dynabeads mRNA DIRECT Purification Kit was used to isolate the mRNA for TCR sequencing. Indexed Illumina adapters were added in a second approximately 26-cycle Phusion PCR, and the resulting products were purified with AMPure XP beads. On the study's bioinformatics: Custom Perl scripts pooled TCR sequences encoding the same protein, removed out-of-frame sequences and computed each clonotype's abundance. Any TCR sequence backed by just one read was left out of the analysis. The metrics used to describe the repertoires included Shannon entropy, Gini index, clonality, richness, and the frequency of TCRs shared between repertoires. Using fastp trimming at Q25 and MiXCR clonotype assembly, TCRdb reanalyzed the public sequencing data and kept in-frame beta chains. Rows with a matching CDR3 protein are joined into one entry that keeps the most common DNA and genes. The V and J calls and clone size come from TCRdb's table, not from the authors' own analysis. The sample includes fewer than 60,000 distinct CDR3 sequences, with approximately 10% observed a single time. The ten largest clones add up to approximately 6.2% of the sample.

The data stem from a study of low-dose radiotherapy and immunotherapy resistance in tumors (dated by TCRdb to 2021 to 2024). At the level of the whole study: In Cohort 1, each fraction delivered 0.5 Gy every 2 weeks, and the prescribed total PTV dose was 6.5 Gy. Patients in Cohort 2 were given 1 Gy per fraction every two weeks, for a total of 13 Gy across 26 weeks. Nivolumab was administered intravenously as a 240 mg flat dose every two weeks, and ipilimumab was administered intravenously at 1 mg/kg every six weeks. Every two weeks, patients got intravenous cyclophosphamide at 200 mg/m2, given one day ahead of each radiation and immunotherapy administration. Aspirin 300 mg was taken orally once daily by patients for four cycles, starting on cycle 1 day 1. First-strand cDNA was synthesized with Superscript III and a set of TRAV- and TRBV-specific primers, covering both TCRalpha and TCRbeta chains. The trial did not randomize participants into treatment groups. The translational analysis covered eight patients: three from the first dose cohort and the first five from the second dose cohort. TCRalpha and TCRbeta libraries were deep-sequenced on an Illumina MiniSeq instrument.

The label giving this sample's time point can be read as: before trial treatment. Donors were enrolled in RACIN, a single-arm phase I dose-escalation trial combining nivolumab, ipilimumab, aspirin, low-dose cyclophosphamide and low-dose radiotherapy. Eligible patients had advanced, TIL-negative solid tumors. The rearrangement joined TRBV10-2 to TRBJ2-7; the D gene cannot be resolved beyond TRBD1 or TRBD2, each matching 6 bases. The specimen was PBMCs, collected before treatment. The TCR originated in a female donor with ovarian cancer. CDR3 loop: CASRGGDEQYF. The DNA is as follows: TGCGCCAGCAGGGGGGGCGACGAGCAGTACTTC.